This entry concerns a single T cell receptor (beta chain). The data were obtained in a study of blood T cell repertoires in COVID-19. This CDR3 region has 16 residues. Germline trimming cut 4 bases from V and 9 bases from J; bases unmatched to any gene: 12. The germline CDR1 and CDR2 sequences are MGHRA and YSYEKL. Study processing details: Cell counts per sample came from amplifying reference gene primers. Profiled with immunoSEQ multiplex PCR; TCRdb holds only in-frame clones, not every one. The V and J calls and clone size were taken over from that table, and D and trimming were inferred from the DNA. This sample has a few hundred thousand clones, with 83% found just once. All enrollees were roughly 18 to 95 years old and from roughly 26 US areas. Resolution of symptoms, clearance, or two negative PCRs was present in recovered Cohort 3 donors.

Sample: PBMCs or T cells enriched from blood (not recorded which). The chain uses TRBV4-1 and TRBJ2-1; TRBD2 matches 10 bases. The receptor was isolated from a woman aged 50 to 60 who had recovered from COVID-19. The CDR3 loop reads CASSPRALAGSGEQFF. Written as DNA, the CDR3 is TGCGCCAGCAGCCCGCGAGCACTAGCGGGGTCCGGTGAGCAGTTCTTC.